This passage covers 26 T cell receptor beta chains from one sample sequenced in a study of Ad26.COV2.S vaccination and SARS-CoV-2 variants. Sequenced by immunoSEQ multiplex PCR; TCRdb stores in-frame clones only, minus some. The sample has roughly 250,000 clones; approximately 88% are singletons. Treatment noted: roughly 20 received Ad26.COV2.S at low or high dose, single or two shots; roughly five received placebo; per-sample allocation not given. The investigators took samples on day 63 after the first vaccine or placebo injection. Source: peripheral blood, taken in a trial of Ad26.COV2.S vaccine versus placebo. These receptors were obtained from a person between 18 and 65 years old who received the Ad26.COV2.S COVID-19 vaccine or a placebo.

This chain uses TRBV5-6 with TRBJ2-1; no clear D gene. The V gene's germline CDR1 is SGHDT and CDR2 YYEEEE. Trimming took 0 bases from V and 6 from J, leaving 1 base between them. This CDR3 is built from 11 residues. DNA of the CDR3: TGTGCCAGCAGCTTGGCCAATGAGCAGTTCTTC. The encoded protein is CASSLANEQFF.

This chain uses TRBV19 with TRBJ1-1; possible D gene TRBD1, 5 bases. CDR3 length: 13 residues. V lost 3 bases to trimming and J lost 11 bases, with 16 bases between them. In germline, CDR1 is LNHDA, CDR2 SQIVND (reference sequence). This CDR3 is CASSISAGTGAFF. The CDR3 DNA reads TGTGCCAGTAGTATTTCGGCAGGGACCGGGGCTTTCTTT.

V gene TRBV6-4 combines with J gene TRBJ1-2, with a tentative D call TRBD1 (6 bases). Per germline, CDR1 MRHNA and CDR2 SNTAGT. CDR3 size: 13 residues. Trimming removed 3 bases from V and 7 bases from J, with 12 bases in between. For the CDR3, the DNA is TGTGCCAGCAGTGAACAGGGAAGTGGTGGCTACACCTTC. It encodes CASSEQGSGGYTF.

This clone has only one observation. This sequence joins TRBV9 and TRBJ2-1; D is undetermined. CDR3 size: 15 residues. Germline assignment: CDR1 SGDLS and CDR2 YYNGEE. Trimming pared 0 bases from V and 2 bases from J, leaving 9 bases between. The CDR3 coding sequence is TGTGCCAGCAGCGTAGATTGGGGTACCTACAATGAGCAGTTCTTC. Translation: CASSVDWGTYNEQFF.

This clone was observed a few times. The rearrangement links TRBV5-1 to TRBJ1-6; D uncertain. Trimming took off 0 bases at V and 5 bases at J, with 9 bases between the two ends. CDR1 is SGHRS and CDR2 is YFSETQ in the germline V gene. The CDR3 loop spans 15 amino acids. The CDR3 region is CASSLAGGNNSPLHF. The CDR3 DNA reads TGCGCCAGCAGCTTGGCGGGCGGAAATAATTCACCCCTCCACTTT.

This chain connects TRBV7-2 to TRBJ2-5, with 7 bases lining up with TRBD2. With 3 bases clipped from V and 5 bases from J, the junction kept 9 bases outside the gene matches. Germline-derived CDR1 and CDR2 are SGHTA and FQGNSA. The length of the CDR3 is 15 residues. The CDR3 loop is CASSFPGREGETQYF. The CDR3 nucleotides are TGTGCCAGCAGCTTCCCGGGCAGGGAGGGGGAGACCCAGTACTTC.

The CDR3 bases are TGTGCCAGCTCACATCTAGGACAGGGAGCGGGCTACGAGCAGTACTTC. Its translation: CASSHLGQGAGYEQYF. This chain uses TRBV18 with TRBJ2-7; TRBD1 matches at 8 bases. The CDR3 has 16 amino acids. V lost 4 bases, J lost 3 bases, and 11 bases stayed unmatched. CDR1 and CDR2 (germline): KGHSH, LQKENI.

This chain connects TRBV4-3 to TRBJ1-2; D gene uncertain. The V end was cut by 1 base, the J end by 7 bases, with 16 bases between. In germline, CDR1 is LGHNA, CDR2 YSLEER. This CDR3 spans 15 amino acids. Here the CDR3 reads CASSQVLGIEGGYTF. The CDR3 bases are TGCGCCAGCAGCCAAGTACTGGGAATCGAAGGTGGCTACACCTTC.

The chain has TRBV20-1 and TRBJ1-4; D is possibly TRBD1 (6 bases). The CDR3 has 13 amino acids. With 3 bases removed from V and 3 bases from J, the gap between germline ends came to 8 bases. Germline V gene data show CDR1 as DFQATT and CDR2 as SNEGSKA (reference sequence). CDR3 amino acids: CSASGGPNEKLFF. The CDR3 bases are TGCAGTGCTAGTGGGGGGCCTAATGAAAAACTGTTTTTT.

The chain couples TRBV6-2 or TRBV6-3 to TRBJ2-4; 7 bases match TRBD1. V was clipped by 5 bases and J by 15 bases; unmatched bases: 7. From germline, CDR1 is MNHEY and CDR2 SVGEGT. This CDR3 is 11 amino acids long. In DNA, the CDR3 is TGTGCCAGCAGTATAACAGGGGTTAGGTACTTC. It yields the protein CASSITGVRYF.

The V and J genes are TRBV9 and TRBJ2-5, with D hard to call. Germline V gene data show CDR1 as SGDLS and CDR2 as YYNGEE. CDR3 length: 14 residues. Trimming shortened V by 0 bases and J by 2 bases, and 8 bases separated the two germline ends. The DNA of the CDR3 is TGTGCCAGCAGCGTAGATCACAAACAAGAGACCCAGTACTTC. Residues: CASSVDHKQETQYF.

The chain carries TRBV27 and TRBJ2-2; D gene ambiguous. Trimming shortened V by 0 bases and J by 0 bases, and 11 bases separated the two germline ends. CDR3 length: 17 residues. Germline lookup yields CDR1 MNHEY and CDR2 SMNVEV (reference sequence). Written as DNA, the CDR3 is TGTGCCAGCAGTTTATCGGTGTCAAGGCCGAACACCGGGGAGCTGTTTTTT. This codes for CASSLSVSRPNTGELFF.

Remarks on this clone: The sample contains more than one DNA sequence encoding this CDR3. The V and J genes are TRBV7-2 and TRBJ1-5; D remains ambiguous. V was pared by 3 bases and J by 4 bases, with 7 bases between. CDR3 length: 13 residues. In germline, CDR1 is SGHTA, CDR2 FQGNSA. CDR3 sequence reads: CASSLQKNQPQHF. Here the CDR3 DNA reads TGTGCCAGCAGCTTGCAGAAAAATCAGCCCCAGCATTTT.

The chain is built from TRBV4-3 and TRBJ1-2; D gene ambiguous. Per the germline V gene, CDR1 is LGHNA and CDR2 is YSLEER. The V end was cut by 0 bases, the J end by 3 bases, with 11 bases between. CDR3 size: 15 residues. This chain's CDR3 is CASSQDGREDYGYTF. The CDR3, as DNA: TGCGCCAGCAGCCAAGATGGGAGGGAGGACTATGGCTACACCTTC.

The V and J genes are TRBV7-9 and TRBJ1-4, with D possibly matching TRBD1 (5 bases). This CDR3 contains 15 residues. Trimming removed 1 base from V and 7 bases from J, with 13 bases in between. Germline CDR1 is SEHNR and CDR2 is FQNEAQ (reference sequence). CDR3 sequence: CASSLVQGRVEKLFF. The CDR3 DNA reads as TGTGCCAGCAGCTTAGTCCAGGGAAGGGTTGAAAAACTGTTTTTT. Drawing the rest from reference TRBV7-9 and TRBJ1-4, the complete variable domain is DTGVSQNPRHKITKRGQNVTFRCDPISEHNRLYWYRQTLGQGPEFLTYFQNEAQLEKSRLLSDRFSAERPKGSFSTLEIQRTEQGDSAMYLCASSLVQGRVEKLFFGSGTQLSVL.

The gene calls are TRBV27 and TRBJ2-1; 7 bases fit TRBD2. CDR3 length: 16 residues. Germline values: CDR1 MNHEY, CDR2 SMNVEV (reference sequence). V lost 3 bases to trimming and J lost 2 bases; unmatched junction nucleotides: 7. This CDR3 is CASSFLSGIAYNEQFF. The CDR3 DNA reads TGTGCCAGCAGTTTCCTGAGCGGGATCGCCTACAATGAGCAGTTCTTC.

The rearrangement joins TRBV30 to TRBJ1-5; perhaps TRBD1 as D (5 bases). The CDR3 is 12 residues long. Germline values: CDR1 GTSNPN, CDR2 SVGIG (reference sequence). The ends were cut back, 4 bases at V and 5 bases at J, with 9 bases in the middle. CDR3 region: CAWTRGDQPQHF. For the CDR3, the DNA is TGTGCCTGGACCCGGGGCGATCAGCCCCAGCATTTT.

The genes are TRBV29-1 and TRBJ2-4; no clear D. V was trimmed by 5 bases and J by 4 bases, leaving 9 bases between them. The CDR3 is made up of 12 amino acids. CDR1 and CDR2 (germline): SQVTM, ANQGSEA. The CDR3 region is CSVSQSKNIQYF. CDR3 coding DNA: TGCAGCGTTTCGCAATCAAAAAACATTCAGTACTTC.

The chain couples TRBV15 to TRBJ2-6; no clear D gene. This CDR3 is built from 16 residues. The germline V gene has CDR1 LNHNV and CDR2 YYDKDF (reference sequence). Trimming cost V 0 bases and J 3 bases, with 9 bases left between them. The CDR3 reads CATSRDSGVGANVLTF. Here the CDR3 DNA reads TGTGCCACCAGCAGAGATTCGGGCGTTGGGGCCAACGTCCTGACTTTC.

J is TRBJ1-5 and V is TRBV30, with D possibly matching TRBD1 (5 bases). The CDR3 sequence is 13 residues long. Trimming cost V 5 bases and J 7 bases, with 15 bases left between them. CDR1 is GTSNPN and CDR2 is SVGIG in the germline V gene (reference sequence). Written as DNA, the CDR3 is TGTGCCTGGGGTGGGGGAGCGGGACAGCCCCAGCATTTT. Amino acids: CAWGGGAGQPQHF. Full variable domain (missing parts from reference TRBV30 and TRBJ1-5): SQTIHQWPATLVQPVGSPLSLECTVEGTSNPNLYWYRQAAGRGLQLLFYSVGIGQISSEVPQNLSASRPQDRQFILSSKKLLLSDSGFYLCAWGGGAGQPQHFGDGTRLSIL.

This CDR3 reads CASSSGQNTEAFF. Here the CDR3 DNA reads TGTGCCAGCAGCTCGGGACAGAACACTGAAGCTTTCTTT. J is TRBJ1-1 and V is TRBV7-3, with D perhaps TRBD1 (6 bases). Germline V gives CDR1 SGHTA, CDR2 FQGTGA. Trimming took 4 bases from V and 1 from J, leaving 7 bases between them. The CDR3 extends over 13 amino acids.

This clone came up once. The V and J genes are TRBV9 and TRBJ2-1; 8 nucleotides agree with TRBD2. CDR3 length: 16 amino acids. With V trimmed by 4 bases and J by 7 bases, 13 bases remained unmatched. CDR1 SGDLS and CDR2 YYNGEE come from the germline V gene. CDR3 in DNA: TGTGCCAGCAGCCGTAGTCCCGGGGGGGCCTCGAATGAGCAGTTCTTC. Translation gives CASSRSPGGASNEQFF.

The genes are TRBV27 and TRBJ1-5; TRBD1 matches 9 bases. The trim removed 8 bases at V and 0 bases at J, leaving 8 bases unmatched. This CDR3 is 16 amino acids long. The germline V gene has CDR1 MNHEY and CDR2 SMNVEV (reference sequence). The CDR3 loop reads CASVTGGKNSNQPQHF. The CDR3 nucleotides read TGTGCCAGCGTGACAGGGGGGAAGAATAGCAATCAGCCCCAGCATTTT.

The rearrangement links TRBV18 to TRBJ2-3; TRBD1 might be the D (5 bases). Germline V gene lookup returns CDR1 KGHSH and CDR2 LQKENI. Trimming shortened V by 4 bases and J by 10 bases, and 12 bases separated the two germline ends. This CDR3 is built from 12 residues. This CDR3 reads CASSHATRAQYF. CDR3 DNA sequence: TGTGCCAGCTCACATGCCACCAGGGCGCAGTATTTT.

The chain joins TRBV7-9 to TRBJ2-7, with a possible D match to TRBD1 (6 bases). With 6 bases removed from V and 0 bases from J, the gap between germline ends came to 15 bases. Germline V gene sequence: CDR1 SEHNR, CDR2 FQNEAQ (reference sequence). CDR3 length equals 15 residues. The DNA for the CDR3 is TGTGCCAGCAGTCAGACCGGACAGAACTCCTACGAGCAGTACTTC. Its protein is CASSQTGQNSYEQYF.

J is TRBJ1-1 and V is TRBV30; D gene ambiguous. V lost 4 bases, J lost 0 bases, and 9 bases lay in between. The CDR3 runs to 13 residues. Germline assignment: CDR1 GTSNPN and CDR2 SVGIG (reference sequence). This CDR3 is CAWNGPLNTEAFF. CDR3 nucleotides: TGTGCCTGGAATGGGCCTTTGAACACTGAAGCTTTCTTT.